These T cell receptor beta chains were read from a single sample in a study of blood T cell repertoires in COVID-19. Produced via immunoSEQ multiplex PCR; TCRdb's table is partial and in-frame only. The data contain more than 40,000 clones, roughly 80% of them singletons. The sequencing sample was made of peripheral blood. The receptors here all came from a human donor with acute or convalescent COVID-19. The donor label of this sample is uncertain. Each CDR3 is given with its conserved first and last residue. D genes are given only for firm matches. Rows may omit the clone size; those that give it use once, few, many or a size class.

size	D	J	V	DNA	CDR3
-	-	TRBJ1-4	TRBV4-2	TGTGCCAGCAGCCAAGGTGGCAGGGGTGAAAAACTGTTTTTT	CASSQGGRGEKLFF
-	TRBD1	TRBJ2-3	TRBV4-3	TGCGCCAGCAGCCAAGACCCTTTGACGACAGGGGGCACAGATACGCAGTATTTT	CASSQDPLTTGGTDTQYF
-	TRBD1	TRBJ1-6	TRBV9	TGTGCCAGCAGCCTTCGACAGGGGTTAAATTCACCCCTCCACTTT	CASSLRQGLNSPLHF
few	-	TRBJ1-2	TRBV19	TGTGCCAGTAGTATAGAGGGGCAGGGTCATGGCTACACCTTC	CASSIEGQGHGYTF
-	TRBD1	TRBJ2-7	TRBV11-3	TGTGCCAGCAGCACCGGATGGACAGGGACCTACGAGCAGTACTTC	CASSTGWTGTYEQYF
-	-	TRBJ2-6	TRBV11-3	TGTGCCAGCAGCTTACCGGGCGGGGACTCTGGGGCCAACGTCCTGACTTTC	CASSLPGGDSGANVLTF
-	-	TRBJ2-2	TRBV9	TGTGCCAGCAGCGTAGAACTAGTAGGGCCCGGGGAGCTGTTTTTT	CASSVELVGPGELFF
-	-	TRBJ2-3	TRBV4-2	TGTGCCAGCAGCCAAGATCTACGAGGATCAGATACGCAGTATTTT	CASSQDLRGSDTQYF
-	-	TRBJ2-3	TRBV7-8	TGTGCCAGCAGCTTGCCTAGACTCAGCACAGATACGCAGTATTTT	CASSLPRLSTDTQYF
-	-	TRBJ2-7	TRBV5-8	TGTGCCAGCAGCTTGCAGGGTCTAATCTCAGAGCAGTACTTC	CASSLQGLISEQYF
-	-	TRBJ2-1	TRBV6-5	TGTGCCGTTCAGGGTAACTCCAATGAGCAGTTCTTC	CAVQGNSNEQFF
-	TRBD1	TRBJ2-3	TRBV18	TGTGCCAGCTCGCGACAGGGGGGTAGCGATACGCAGTATTTT	CASSRQGGSDTQYF
-	-	TRBJ2-7	TRBV4-2	TGTGCCAGCAGCCAAATAACGGGGGACTCCTACGAGCAGTACTTC	CASSQITGDSYEQYF
-	-	TRBJ1-4	TRBV7-6	TGTGCCAGCAGCTTACGGGGCGGGGTCAGACCCCTATCGGGTGAAAAACTGTTTTTT	CASSLRGGVRPLSGEKLFF
-	TRBD1	TRBJ2-1	TRBV7-3	TGTGCCAGCAGCGCCATACAGGGGGCAACTCAGTTCTTC	CASSAIQGATQFF
once	TRBD1	TRBJ2-7	TRBV19	TGTGCCAGTAGTGCCGGACAGGGAGCCGCCTACGAGCAGTACTTC	CASSAGQGAAYEQYF
-	TRBD1	TRBJ1-6	TRBV11-2	TGTGCCAGCAGCTTAGCTCGGGACAGGGGTTCACCCCTCCACTTT	CASSLARDRGSPLHF
-	TRBD1	TRBJ1-2	TRBV6-6	TGTGCCAGCAGGAAGGGAACAGGGGGCCAGGGCTACACCTTC	CASRKGTGGQGYTF
-	-	TRBJ1-2	TRBV7-9	TGTGCCAGCAGCTTAACCCAGGGGAGTGGTGGCTACACCTTC	CASSLTQGSGGYTF
-	-	TRBJ2-2	TRBV19	TGTGCCGGTAGTATAGATCCTAACACCGGGGAGCTGTTTTTT	CAGSIDPNTGELFF
-	TRBD1	TRBJ1-1	TRBV7-2	TGTGCCAGCAGTGGGGACAGGGGGACTGAAGCTTTCTTT	CASSGDRGTEAFF
-	TRBD2	TRBJ2-7	TRBV7-9	TGTGCCAGCAGCTTAAGCGGGATTTCCTACGAGCAGTACTTC	CASSLSGISYEQYF
-	-	TRBJ2-3	TRBV7-7	TGTGCCAGCAGCTTATTAGGGGGGGCTACCGGCACAGATACGCAGTATTTT	CASSLLGGATGTDTQYF
-	TRBD1	TRBJ1-3	TRBV9	TGTGCCAGCAGCGGGACAGGCAACTCTGGAAACACCATATATTTT	CASSGTGNSGNTIYF
-	-	TRBJ1-1	TRBV6-2/TRBV6-3	TGTGCCAGCAGTTACGTTAAAGGGGGAGCAAGCACTGAAGCTTTCTTT	CASSYVKGGASTEAFF
few	-	TRBJ2-1	TRBV19	TGTGCCAGTAGTATAGGAGGGGGGGCGGTAGCGAGCAATGAGCAGTTCTTC	CASSIGGGAVASNEQFF
-	-	TRBJ2-7	TRBV30	TGTGCCTGGAGTGTGAAGTTGGAGAGTTACGAGCAGTACTTC	CAWSVKLESYEQYF
-	-	TRBJ2-7	TRBV7-2	TGTGCCAGCAGCCTAGCCGGGGGACCCTACGAGCAGTACTTC	CASSLAGGPYEQYF
-	-	TRBJ2-7	TRBV5-1	TGCGCCAGCAGCTTGGCCGGGCAGGGTGCATCGGACGAGCAGTACTTC	CASSLAGQGASDEQYF
few	-	TRBJ1-1	TRBV9	TGTGCCAGCAGCGAGAGGCGGACACCGGTTTCAGCTTTCTTT	CASSERRTPVSAFF
-	-	TRBJ1-1	TRBV30	TGTGCCTGGAGCCCTGAGAAGTTTGCTTTCTTT	CAWSPEKFAFF
-	-	TRBJ1-2	TRBV10-3	TGTGCCATCAGTGAGTCCGGGCAGGGCTATGGCTACACCTTC	CAISESGQGYGYTF
-	TRBD2	TRBJ2-1	TRBV19	TGTGCCAGTAGCCAAACTAGCGGGCCCTACAATGAGCAGTTCTTC	CASSQTSGPYNEQFF
-	-	TRBJ1-1	TRBV18	TGTGCCAGCTCGGAAGGTGAAGGTGACTATGGAGCTTTCTTT	CASSEGEGDYGAFF
-	TRBD1	TRBJ2-7	TRBV14	TGTGCCAGCAGCCAAGCGCTTTCCGGGACAGCAGGAAGGTACTTC	CASSQALSGTAGRYF
-	-	TRBJ1-1	TRBV7-2	TGTGCCAGCAGCTTAGTTGTTATAGAGAACACTGAAGCTTTCTTT	CASSLVVIENTEAFF
-	-	TRBJ2-7	TRBV13	TGTGCCAGCAGCTTAAGTAACAGGCTCTCCTACGAGCAGTACTTC	CASSLSNRLSYEQYF
-	TRBD1	TRBJ1-1	TRBV10-3	TGTGCCATCAGTGCTACAGGGGACACTGAAGCTTTCTTT	CAISATGDTEAFF
-	-	TRBJ2-2	TRBV11-2	TGTGCCAGCAGCCCCCAGGGCAGCTGGATCGGGGAGCTGTTTTTT	CASSPQGSWIGELFF
-	-	TRBJ1-1	TRBV4-3	TGCGCCAGCAGCCGTCAGGGCCCGAACACTGAAGCTTTCTTT	CASSRQGPNTEAFF
-	TRBD1	TRBJ1-6	TRBV3-1/TRBV3-2	TGTGCCAGCAGCCAAGCGACAGGGAATTCACCCCTCCACTTT	CASSQATGNSPLHF
-	TRBD2	TRBJ2-5	TRBV7-3	TGTGCCAGCAGCTTAAAAGCGGGGGCAGTAGAGACCCAGTACTTC	CASSLKAGAVETQYF
-	-	TRBJ1-2	TRBV5-4	TGTGCCAGCAGCTTGCGGGAAATCCCCACCTTC	CASSLREIPTF
few	TRBD2	TRBJ2-2	TRBV18	TGTGCCAGCTCACCAGGACTAGCGGGAGACCCCACCGGGGAGCTGTTTTTT	CASSPGLAGDPTGELFF
-	-	TRBJ2-3	TRBV5-1	TGCGCCAGCAGCAAAGGGGACTCCCCCCTAGTAGATACGCAGTATTTT	CASSKGDSPLVDTQYF
once	TRBD1	TRBJ1-2	TRBV3-1/TRBV3-2	TGTGCCAGCAGCCCCTGGGACAGCTTTAACTATGGCTACACCTTC	CASSPWDSFNYGYTF
-	-	TRBJ2-1	TRBV6-5	TGTGCCAGCTCCGATCCCGGGACTCCCAACAATGAGCAGTTCTTC	CASSDPGTPNNEQFF
-	-	TRBJ1-5	TRBV10-3	TGTGCCATCAGTGACAGGGATGGCAATCAGCCCCAGCATTTT	CAISDRDGNQPQHF
once	-	TRBJ1-5	TRBV5-5	TGTGCCAGCAGCTTGGACAGGGTCAGCAATCAGCCCCAGCATTTT	CASSLDRVSNQPQHF
-	-	TRBJ1-1	TRBV5-4	TGTGCCAGCAGCTTGGGGGGGCCCTCAATTAAGACTGAAGCTTTCTTT	CASSLGGPSIKTEAFF
-	-	TRBJ1-2	TRBV9	TGTGCCAGCAGCGTATGGGGGGAAGGGAGTGGCTACACCTTC	CASSVWGEGSGYTF
-	TRBD2	TRBJ2-2	TRBV20-1	TGCAGTGCTAGTAGCGGGGGGGATACCGGGGAGCTGTTTTTT	CSASSGGDTGELFF